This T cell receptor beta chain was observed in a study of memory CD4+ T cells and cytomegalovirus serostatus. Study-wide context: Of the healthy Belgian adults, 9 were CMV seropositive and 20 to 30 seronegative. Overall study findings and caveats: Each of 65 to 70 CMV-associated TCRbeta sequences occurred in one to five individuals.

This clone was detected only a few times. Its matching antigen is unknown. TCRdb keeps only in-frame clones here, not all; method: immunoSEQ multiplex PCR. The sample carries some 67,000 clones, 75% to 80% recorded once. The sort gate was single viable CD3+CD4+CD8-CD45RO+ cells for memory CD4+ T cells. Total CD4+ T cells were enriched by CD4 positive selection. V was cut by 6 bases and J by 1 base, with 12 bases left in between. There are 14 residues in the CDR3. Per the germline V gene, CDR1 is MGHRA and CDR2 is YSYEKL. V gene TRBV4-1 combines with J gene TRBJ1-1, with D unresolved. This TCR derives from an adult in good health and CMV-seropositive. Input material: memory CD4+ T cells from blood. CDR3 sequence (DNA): TGCGCCAGCAGACCTCCACCTGGGAACACTGAAGCTTTCTTT. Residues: CASRPPPGNTEAFF.